The 25 T cell receptor beta chains given below trace back to one sample, sequenced in a study of shared clonotypes between healthy human individuals. Sequencing was performed with immunoSEQ multiplex PCR; in TCRdb, only in-frame clones are kept and a portion is missing. The sample yields some 240,000 clones, about 69% seen once. The specimen was memory CD4+ T cells sorted from blood. Subset described: CD45RA-negative fraction. These receptors all stem from a man between 25 and 39 years old in good health.

The V and J genes are TRBV2 and TRBJ1-4; no reliable D call. The CDR3 is 15 amino acids. The V gene lost 6 bases and the J gene lost 0 bases, with 11 bases spanning the gap. Germline V gene data show CDR1 as SNHLY and CDR2 as FYNNEI. In DNA, the CDR3 is TGTGCCAGCAGGCCCGGGAAGGCAACTAATGAAAAACTGTTTTTT. Its translation is CASRPGKATNEKLFF.

Concerning this clone itself: The sample carries other DNA sequences with the same CDR3. J is TRBJ1-3 and V is TRBV7-6; 7 bases match TRBD1. CDR3 length: 14 residues. Germline CDR1 reads SGHVS; CDR2 reads FNYEAQ. With V trimmed by 6 bases and J by 3 bases, 5 bases remained unmatched. The CDR3 nucleotides read TGTGCCAGCAGACCTGACAGGGTTGGAAACACCATATATTTT. This gives the protein CASRPDRVGNTIYF.

V is TRBV2 and J is TRBJ2-1, with D perhaps TRBD2 (5 bases). Germline V CDR1 and CDR2: SNHLY, FYNNEI. The CDR3 contains 14 residues. The germline V and J ends were trimmed by 7 bases and 2 bases, with 12 bases remaining between them. The CDR3 DNA reads as TGTGCCAGCATCGGGAAAGTAGCCTACAATGAGCAGTTCTTC. Protein: CASIGKVAYNEQFF. Combining the CDR3 with reference TRBV2 and TRBJ2-1 gives the whole variable domain EPEVTQTPSHQVTQMGQEVILRCVPISNHLYFYWYRQILGQKVEFLVSFYNNEISEKSEIFDDQFSVERPDGSNFTLKIRSTKLEDSAMYFCASIGKVAYNEQFFGPGTRLTVL.

The chain links TRBV2 to TRBJ2-3; D remains ambiguous. Deletions cut 0 bases from V and 10 bases from J, with 11 bases between. The CDR3 has 13 amino acids. Germline assignment: CDR1 SNHLY and CDR2 FYNNEI. The CDR3 region is CASSEAPRVSQYF. The CDR3 coding sequence is TGTGCCAGCAGTGAAGCGCCTCGGGTTTCGCAGTATTTT. The full variable domain, its missing parts supplied by reference TRBV2 and TRBJ2-3, is EPEVTQTPSHQVTQMGQEVILRCVPISNHLYFYWYRQILGQKVEFLVSFYNNEISEKSEIFDDQFSVERPDGSNFTLKIRSTKLEDSAMYFCASSEAPRVSQYFGPGTRLTVL.

This clone showed up just once. J is TRBJ2-1 and V is TRBV12-5; TRBD2 agrees at 9 bases. J gave up 9 bases and V 3 bases, and 18 bases lay outside the gene matches. This CDR3 contains 18 residues. Per germline, CDR1 LGHNT and CDR2 FRNRAP. The CDR3 here is CASGFSTSGKLNSSEQFF. The CDR3 DNA follows: TGTGCTAGTGGTTTCTCGACTAGCGGTAAATTAAACAGCAGTGAGCAGTTCTTC.

The chain has TRBV2 and TRBJ2-2; the match to TRBD1 covers 7 bases. This CDR3 contains 15 residues. The J segment lost 1 base and the V segment lost 6 bases, leaving 5 bases of the junction unmatched. Germline CDR1 and CDR2: SNHLY and FYNNEI. CDR3 in amino acids: CASRPGTVNTGELFF. DNA of the CDR3: TGTGCCAGCAGACCCGGGACAGTGAACACCGGGGAGCTGTTTTTT.

V gene TRBV7-2 combines with J gene TRBJ2-1; possible D gene TRBD1, 6 bases. There are 15 residues in the CDR3. The V gene lost 2 bases and the J gene lost 0 bases, with 8 bases spanning the gap. Germline CDR1 SGHTA, CDR2 FQGNSA. The CDR3 reads CASSLQQGSYNEQFF. Written as DNA, the CDR3 is TGTGCCAGCAGCTTACAACAGGGCTCCTACAATGAGCAGTTCTTC. The full variable domain, in which reference TRBV7-2 and TRBJ2-1 provide the parts outside the CDR3, is GAGVSQSPSNKVTEKGKDVELRCDPISGHTALYWYRQSLGQGLEFLIYFQGNSAPDKSGLPSDRFSAERTGGSVSTLTIQRTQQEDSAVYLCASSLQQGSYNEQFFGPGTRLTVL.

This clone appeared many times. This same CDR3 is encoded by further DNA sequences in the sample. The CDR3 sequence: CASSLGGSTGELFF. The CDR3 DNA reads as TGTGCCAGCAGCTTGGGCGGGAGCACCGGGGAGCTGTTTTTT. The chain is built from TRBV7-3 and TRBJ2-2; 7 nucleotides match TRBD2. Germline assignment: CDR1 SGHTA and CDR2 FQGTGA. This CDR3 comprises 14 residues. After removal of 3 bases from V and 4 bases from J, the junction contained 2 bases not matched to a gene.

The rearrangement links TRBV9 to TRBJ2-3, with D perhaps being TRBD1 or TRBD2 (5 bases each). Trimming removed 2 bases from V and 2 bases from J, with 12 bases in between. CDR1 is SGDLS, CDR2 YYNGEE, per germline. This CDR3 comprises 15 residues. CDR3 protein: CASSVTGTYTDTQYF. For the CDR3, the DNA is TGTGCCAGCAGCGTGACCGGGACCTACACAGATACGCAGTATTTT. Full variable domain (rest looked up from reference TRBV9 and TRBJ2-3): DSGVTQTPKHLITATGQRVTLRCSPRSGDLSVYWYQQSLDQGLQFLIQYYNGEERAKGNILERFSAQQFPDLHSELNLSSLELGDSALYFCASSVTGTYTDTQYFGPGTRLTVL.

This clone was observed a few times. The J gene is TRBJ2-2, the V gene TRBV4-1; D is unresolved. The V gene lost 4 bases and the J gene lost 4 bases, with 7 bases spanning the gap. The CDR3 has 13 amino acids. Looked up from germline, CDR1 is MGHRA and CDR2 is YSYEKL. This chain's CDR3 is CASSRMVTGELFF. In DNA form, the CDR3 reads TGCGCCAGCAGCCGCATGGTCACCGGGGAGCTGTTTTTT.

This chain joins TRBV9 and TRBJ1-3; the D is unclear. Germline CDR1 SGDLS, CDR2 YYNGEE. CDR3 length: 14 amino acids. Trimming took 2 bases from V and 1 from J, leaving 7 bases between them. CDR3 residues: CASSVSVSGNTIYF. The CDR3 DNA is TGTGCCAGCAGCGTGTCTGTTTCTGGAAACACCATATATTTT.

The chain joins TRBV6-5 to TRBJ2-2, with D unclear. The CDR3 consists of 13 residues. Germline-derived CDR1 and CDR2 are MNHEY and SVGAGI. V was trimmed by 6 bases and J by 6 bases, leaving 11 bases between them. The CDR3 sequence is CASRRPGPGELFF. CDR3 bases: TGTGCCAGCAGACGACCCGGCCCCGGGGAGCTGTTTTTT.

The chain carries TRBV27 and TRBJ2-1; 8 nucleotides match TRBD2. V shed 6 bases, J shed 6 bases, and the junction held 7 bases outside the gene matches. The germline gives CDR1 MNHEY, CDR2 SMNVEV (reference sequence). The CDR3 runs to 14 residues. The CDR3, as DNA: TGTGCCAGCAGAGCGGGAGTTACTTTCAATGAGCAGTTCTTC. Translating it yields CASRAGVTFNEQFF.

This chain connects TRBV2 to TRBJ2-3, with a possible D match to TRBD1 (5 bases). CDR3 length: 14 amino acids. Per germline, CDR1 SNHLY and CDR2 FYNNEI. The V end was cut by 2 bases, the J end by 0 bases, with 6 bases between. The CDR3 region has the DNA TGTGCCAGCAGTGAATACAGGAGCACAGATACGCAGTATTTT. Protein product: CASSEYRSTDTQYF.

V is TRBV7-2 and J is TRBJ2-3; D may correspond to TRBD1 or TRBD2 (5 bases each). The length of the CDR3 is 15 residues. Deletions cut 7 bases from V and 3 bases from J, with 17 bases between. In germline, CDR1 is SGHTA, CDR2 FQGNSA. CDR3 bases: TGTGCCAGCACCTCTCACTCGGGGCGAACAGATACGCAGTATTTT. Encoded protein: CASTSHSGRTDTQYF.

The rearrangement links TRBV27 to TRBJ2-7; D is undetermined. This CDR3 is 14 amino acids long. Looked up from germline, CDR1 is MNHEY and CDR2 is SMNVEV (reference sequence). The V end lost 7 bases, the J end lost 0 bases, and 13 bases lay between the germline ends. CDR3 bases: TGTGCCAGCAAAGGAGTCCTTCGCTCCTACGAGCAGTACTTC. Translating it yields CASKGVLRSYEQYF.

The chain links TRBV23-1 to TRBJ1-4, with 8 bases identical to TRBD1. TRBV23-1 is labeled an ORF, and its function is uncertain. CDR3 length: 14 residues. J lost 6 bases, V lost 8 bases, and 8 bases had no gene match. The CDR3 loop is CASVPGQAYEKLFF. In nucleotides, the CDR3 is TGCGCCAGCGTTCCGGGACAGGCGTATGAAAAACTGTTTTTT.

This clone was observed once. The genes are TRBV7-8 and TRBJ2-5; D possibly matches TRBD1 or TRBD2 (5 bases each). V lost 1 base to trimming and J lost 2 bases, with 14 bases between them. The CDR3 contains 16 residues. Germline CDR1 and CDR2: SGHVS and FQNEAQ. The CDR3 DNA follows: TGTGCCAGCAGCTTAGGGGTCTATGGGGGTCAAGAGACCCAGTACTTC. It encodes CASSLGVYGGQETQYF.

This clone has ten or more counts. The rearrangement links TRBV11-2 to TRBJ1-3, with 8 bases fitting TRBD1. Germline lookup yields CDR1 SGHAT and CDR2 FQNNGV. The CDR3 is made up of 19 amino acids. V shed 7 bases, J shed 0 bases, and the junction held 17 bases outside the gene matches. CDR3 coding DNA: TGTGCCAGCAACGACCGGGGCAGGGGGCGAGATTACTCTGGAAACACCATATATTTT. Protein product: CASNDRGRGRDYSGNTIYF.

This clone has just a few counts. This chain joins TRBV2 and TRBJ1-1; D call uncertain. The CDR3 is made up of 14 amino acids. Trimming took 4 bases from V and 4 from J, leaving 13 bases between them. Germline V gives CDR1 SNHLY, CDR2 FYNNEI. CDR3 nucleotides: TGTGCCAGCAGTGCACGACCTTCAGGCACTGAAGCTTTCTTT. It is translated as CASSARPSGTEAFF.

This chain uses TRBV5-1 with TRBJ2-2, with a possible D match to TRBD2 (5 bases). Trimming removed 0 bases at V and 3 bases at J, with 12 bases between. The CDR3 has 16 amino acids. Germline V gives CDR1 SGHRS, CDR2 YFSETQ. The CDR3 DNA follows: TGCGCCAGCAGCTTGGCGGAGCAGCGGTACACCGGGGAGCTGTTTTTT. Residues: CASSLAEQRYTGELFF.

The count of this clone is one. The chain carries TRBV5-4 and TRBJ1-1; D might be TRBD1 (6 bases). CDR3 length: 16 residues. Germline-derived CDR1 and CDR2 are SGHNT and YYREEE (reference sequence). Trimming cost V 0 bases and J 0 bases, with 12 bases left between them. CDR3 sequence: CASSLAPGQMNTEAFF. The CDR3, as DNA: TGTGCCAGCAGCTTGGCCCCCGGACAGATGAACACTGAAGCTTTCTTT. Looking up the rest from reference TRBV5-4 and TRBJ1-1 gives the full variable domain: ETGVTQSPTHLIKTRGQQVTLRCSSQSGHNTVSWYQQALGQGPQFIFQYYREEENGRGNFPPRFSGLQFPNYSSELNVNALELDDSALYLCASSLAPGQMNTEAFFGQGTRLTVV.

A note on this clone: Mismatch with germline at one junction end may stem from a read error. The CDR3 DNA reads as TGCAGCGTTGATTTGGCAGGGCAACACGACTTC. It is translated as CSVDLAGQHDF. J is TRBJ2-5 and V is TRBV29-1, with TRBD1 as a possible D gene (5 bases). Germline CDR1 reads SQVTM; CDR2 reads ANQGSEA. The CDR3 is 11 amino acids.

The chain combines TRBV4-2 with TRBJ2-1; TRBD1 aligns across 9 bases. This CDR3 region has 15 residues. Germline V gives CDR1 LGHNA, CDR2 YNFKEQ. V lost 4 bases to trimming and J lost 12 bases; unmatched junction nucleotides: 13. In nucleotides, the CDR3 is TGTGCCAGCAGCCGAGGACAGGGGTCTGAGTTAGGGCAGTTCTTC. Translation gives CASSRGQGSELGQFF.

The CDR3 nucleotides read TGCGCCAGCAGCCTGAGGGGCCTCTCCTACAATGAGCAGTTCTTC. This codes for CASSLRGLSYNEQFF. The chain couples TRBV4-3 to TRBJ2-1; D might be TRBD1 or TRBD2, each matching 5 bases. The germline gives CDR1 LGHNA, CDR2 YSLEER. V lost 4 bases, J lost 0 bases, and 10 bases lay in between. The CDR3 extends over 15 amino acids.